Below are 13 T cell receptor beta chains sequenced from a single sample in a study of cytomegalovirus exposure and HLA in healthy donors. The method was immunoSEQ multiplex PCR; TCRdb's version includes in-frame clones alone and lacks a portion of them. The table shows 160,000 or so clones, with about four fifths occurring only once. What was sequenced was PBMCs. Every receptor here comes from a man between 25 and 39 years old in good health and CMV-seropositive.

The rearrangement uses TRBV30 and TRBJ1-1; 7 nucleotides align to TRBD1. Germline V lookup: CDR1 GTSNPN, CDR2 SVGIG (reference sequence). The CDR3 spans 16 residues. J lost 3 bases, V lost 1 base, and 11 bases had no gene match. CDR3 nucleotides: TGTGCCTGGAGTGACTCGAACATTGGGACAGACACTGAAGCTTTCTTT. Its translation is CAWSDSNIGTDTEAFF.

The chain uses TRBV9 and TRBJ2-5; TRBD1 might be the D (6 bases). The CDR3 contains 15 residues. Germline V gene lookup returns CDR1 SGDLS and CDR2 YYNGEE. V gave up 3 bases and J gave up 2 bases, with 14 bases separating them. Here the CDR3 reads CASSAGAYEQETQYF. In DNA form, the CDR3 reads TGTGCCAGCAGCGCAGGGGCCTACGAGCAAGAGACCCAGTACTTC. Full variable domain (missing parts from reference TRBV9 and TRBJ2-5): DSGVTQTPKHLITATGQRVTLRCSPRSGDLSVYWYQQSLDQGLQFLIQYYNGEERAKGNILERFSAQQFPDLHSELNLSSLELGDSALYFCASSAGAYEQETQYFGPGTRLLVL.

This clone was recorded only once. The V and J genes are TRBV19 and TRBJ2-1, with D possibly being TRBD1 (6 bases). CDR1 is LNHDA, CDR2 SQIVND, per germline (reference sequence). Trimming took off 0 bases at V and 5 bases at J, with 11 bases between the two ends. The CDR3 has 15 amino acids. The CDR3 sequence is CASSIDLQGHNEQFF. CDR3 bases: TGTGCCAGTAGTATAGACCTACAGGGTCACAATGAGCAGTTCTTC. Full variable domain (outside the CDR3, taken from reference TRBV19 and TRBJ2-1): DGGITQSPKYLFRKEGQNVTLSCEQNLNHDAMYWYRQDPGQGLRLIYYSQIVNDFQKGDIAEGYSVSREKKESFPLTVTSAQKNPTAFYLCASSIDLQGHNEQFFGPGTRLTVL.

The chain recombines TRBV6-5 with TRBJ2-5; a possible D gene is TRBD2 (5 bases). The CDR3 spans 15 residues. Germline values: CDR1 MNHEY, CDR2 SVGAGI. With 4 bases removed from V and 1 base from J, the gap between germline ends came to 13 bases. The CDR3 reads CASSFQLGRQETQYF. CDR3 bases: TGTGCCAGCAGTTTCCAACTAGGCCGCCAAGAGACCCAGTACTTC.

This chain uses TRBV7-2 with TRBJ2-2; TRBD2 is a possible D gene (5 bases). Germline V gives CDR1 SGHTA, CDR2 FQGNSA. The V end lost 6 bases, the J end lost 4 bases, and 12 bases lay between the germline ends. The CDR3 contains 14 residues. This CDR3 is CASRVGGLTGELFF. As DNA, the CDR3 is TGTGCCAGCAGAGTTGGAGGCCTCACCGGGGAGCTGTTTTTT.

CDR3 DNA: TGTGCCAGCAGTCCCTGGGGGACAAGCAATCAGCCCCAGCATTTT. Translating it yields CASSPWGTSNQPQHF. The rearrangement uses TRBV9 and TRBJ1-5; TRBD1 is a possible D gene (6 bases). V lost 5 bases and J 1 base, leaving 13 bases between the germline ends. This CDR3 is 15 amino acids long. Germline CDR1 reads SGDLS; CDR2 reads YYNGEE.

Concerning this clone: Other DNA sequences in this specimen translate into the identical CDR3. The rearrangement joins TRBV2 to TRBJ2-2; 10 bases map to TRBD2. This CDR3 has 14 residues. V trimming: 8 bases; J trimming: 6 bases; junction bases outside the gene matches: 6. CDR1 is SNHLY and CDR2 is FYNNEI in the germline V gene. The DNA for the CDR3 is TGTGCCAGCTCAAGGACTAGCGGTGCCGGGGAGCTGTTTTTT. This encodes CASSRTSGAGELFF.

V usage is TRBV6-5 and J usage is TRBJ2-7, with D perhaps matching TRBD2 (5 bases). The V end lost 6 bases, the J end lost 2 bases, and 14 bases lay between the germline ends. The CDR3 contains 14 residues. The germline V gene has CDR1 MNHEY and CDR2 SVGAGI. In DNA, the CDR3 is TGTGCCAGCAGGCGGACTCAGGAGCCCTACGAGCAGTACTTC. This sequence encodes CASRRTQEPYEQYF.

The CDR3 coding sequence is TGTGCCAGCAGCTTAGACGGGACTAGCGATATAGATGAGCAGTTCTTC. Translation: CASSLDGTSDIDEQFF. The chain combines TRBV7-8 with TRBJ2-1, with 10 bases fitting TRBD2. V was clipped by 1 base and J by 8 bases; unmatched bases: 8. This CDR3 is built from 16 residues. Per germline, CDR1 SGHVS and CDR2 FQNEAQ.

The J gene is TRBJ2-1, the V gene TRBV5-1, with D hard to call. The germline V and J ends were trimmed by 1 base and 6 bases, with 8 bases remaining between them. In germline, CDR1 is SGHRS, CDR2 YFSETQ. The CDR3 has 13 residues. The chain's CDR3 is CASSLTGVNEQFF. The DNA of the CDR3 is TGCGCCAGCAGCTTGACTGGAGTCAATGAGCAGTTCTTC.

This clone was seen more than once but under ten times. The chain has TRBV9 and TRBJ2-7; 9 nucleotides agree with TRBD2. J gave up 7 bases and V 3 bases, and 5 bases lay outside the gene matches. The CDR3 consists of 13 residues. Germline V gene lookup returns CDR1 SGDLS and CDR2 YYNGEE. The CDR3 coding sequence is TGTGCCAGCAGCGGCGGGGGGGCGAGGGAGCAGTACTTC. It specifies CASSGGGAREQYF.

The genes are TRBV27 and TRBJ1-2, with 8 bases fitting TRBD1. CDR1 is MNHEY and CDR2 is SMNVEV in the germline V gene (reference sequence). CDR3 length: 14 amino acids. Trimming cost V 4 bases and J 6 bases; bases outside gene matches: 7. CDR3 loop: CASSSRQGADGYTF. In DNA form, the CDR3 reads TGTGCCAGCAGTTCACGTCAGGGGGCGGATGGCTACACCTTC.

This chain joins TRBV5-1 and TRBJ2-3, with D perhaps TRBD1 (5 bases). The germline V and J ends were trimmed by 0 bases and 2 bases, with 10 bases remaining between them. Germline V gene sequence: CDR1 SGHRS, CDR2 YFSETQ. There are 15 residues in the CDR3. Here the CDR3 DNA reads TGCGCCAGCAGCTTGGAGGGGAAATACACAGATACGCAGTATTTT. The encoded protein is CASSLEGKYTDTQYF.